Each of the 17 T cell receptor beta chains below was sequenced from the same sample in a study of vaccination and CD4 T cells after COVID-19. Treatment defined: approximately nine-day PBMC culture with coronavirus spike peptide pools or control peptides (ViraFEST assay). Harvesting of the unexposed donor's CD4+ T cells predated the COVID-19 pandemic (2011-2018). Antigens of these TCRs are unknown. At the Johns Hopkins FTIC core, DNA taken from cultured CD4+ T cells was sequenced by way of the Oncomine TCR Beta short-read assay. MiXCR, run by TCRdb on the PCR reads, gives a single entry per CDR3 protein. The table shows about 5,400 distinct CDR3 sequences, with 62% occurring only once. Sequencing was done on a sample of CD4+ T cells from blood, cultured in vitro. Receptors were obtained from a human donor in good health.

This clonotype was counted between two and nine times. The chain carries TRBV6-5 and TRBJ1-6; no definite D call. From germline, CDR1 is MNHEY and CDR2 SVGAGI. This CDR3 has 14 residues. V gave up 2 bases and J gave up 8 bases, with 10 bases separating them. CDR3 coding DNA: TGTGCCAGCAGTTACGTCGGACGGGATTCACCCCTCCACTTT. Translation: CASSYVGRDSPLHF.

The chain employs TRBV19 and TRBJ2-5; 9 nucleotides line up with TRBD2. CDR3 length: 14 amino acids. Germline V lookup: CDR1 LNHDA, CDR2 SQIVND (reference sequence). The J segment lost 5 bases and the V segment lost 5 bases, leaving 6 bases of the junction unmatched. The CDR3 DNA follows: TGTGCCAGTAGTGCGGGGGGGACGGGTGAGACCCAGTACTTC. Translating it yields CASSAGGTGETQYF.

CDR3 sequence (DNA): TGTGCTAGTGGTTCCACGCCGGGACAGGATATTAAGGAGACCCAGTACTTC. This sequence encodes CASGSTPGQDIKETQYF. The V and J genes are TRBV12-5 and TRBJ2-5; 8 bases fit TRBD1. The germline V gene encodes CDR1 LGHNT and CDR2 FRNRAP. CDR3 size: 17 residues. J gave up 5 bases and V 4 bases, and 15 bases lay outside the gene matches.

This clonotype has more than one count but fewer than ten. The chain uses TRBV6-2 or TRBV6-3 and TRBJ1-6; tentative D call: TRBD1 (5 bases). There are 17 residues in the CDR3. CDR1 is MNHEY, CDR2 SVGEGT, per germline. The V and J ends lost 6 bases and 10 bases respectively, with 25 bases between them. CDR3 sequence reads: CASRRNAGGFQGSPLHF. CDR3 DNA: TGTGCCAGCAGACGAAATGCCGGAGGGTTTCAGGGATCACCCCTCCACTTT.

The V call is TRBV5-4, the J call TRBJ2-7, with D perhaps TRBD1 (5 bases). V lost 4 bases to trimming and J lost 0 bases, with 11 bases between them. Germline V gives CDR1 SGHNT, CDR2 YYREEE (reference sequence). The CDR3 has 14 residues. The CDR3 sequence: CASSDPTASYEQYF. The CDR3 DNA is TGTGCCAGCAGCGACCCGACAGCCTCCTACGAGCAGTACTTC.

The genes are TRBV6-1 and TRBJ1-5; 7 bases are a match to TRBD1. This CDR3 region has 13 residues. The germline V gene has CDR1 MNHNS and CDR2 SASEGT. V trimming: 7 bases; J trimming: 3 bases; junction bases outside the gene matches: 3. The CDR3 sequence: CASNQGVNQPQHF. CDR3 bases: TGTGCCAGCAACCAGGGGGTCAATCAGCCCCAGCATTTT.

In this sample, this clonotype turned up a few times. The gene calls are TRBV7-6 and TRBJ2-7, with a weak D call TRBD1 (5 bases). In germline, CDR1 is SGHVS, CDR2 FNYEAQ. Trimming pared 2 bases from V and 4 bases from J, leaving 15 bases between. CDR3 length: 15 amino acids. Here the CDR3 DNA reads TGTGCCAGCAGCTTAAGCCCCCAGGGAAGTTACGAGCAGTACTTC. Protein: CASSLSPQGSYEQYF.

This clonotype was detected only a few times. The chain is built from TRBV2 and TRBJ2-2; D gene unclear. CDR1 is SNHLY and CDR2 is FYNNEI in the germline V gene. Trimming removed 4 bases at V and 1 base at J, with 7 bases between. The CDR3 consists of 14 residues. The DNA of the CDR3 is TGTGCCAGCAGTGGATCGCAGAACACCGGGGAGCTGTTTTTT. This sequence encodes CASSGSQNTGELFF.

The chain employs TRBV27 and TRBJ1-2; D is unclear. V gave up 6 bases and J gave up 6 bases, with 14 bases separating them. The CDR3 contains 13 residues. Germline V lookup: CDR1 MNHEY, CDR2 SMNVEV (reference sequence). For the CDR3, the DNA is TGTGCCAGCAGCACTTCACGTGACAATGGCTACACCTTC. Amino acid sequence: CASSTSRDNGYTF.

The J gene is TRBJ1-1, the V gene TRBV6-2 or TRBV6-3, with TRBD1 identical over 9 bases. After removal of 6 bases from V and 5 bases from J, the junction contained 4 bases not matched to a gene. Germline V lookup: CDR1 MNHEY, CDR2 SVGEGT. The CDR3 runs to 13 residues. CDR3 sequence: CASRTDRGTEAFF. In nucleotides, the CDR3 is TGTGCCAGCAGAACCGACAGGGGGACTGAAGCTTTCTTT.

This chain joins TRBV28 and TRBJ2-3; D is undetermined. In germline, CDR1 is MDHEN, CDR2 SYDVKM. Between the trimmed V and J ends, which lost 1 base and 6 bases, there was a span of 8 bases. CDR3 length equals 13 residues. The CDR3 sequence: CASSLSPWDTQYF. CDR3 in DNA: TGTGCCAGCAGTTTATCCCCGTGGGATACGCAGTATTTT.

CDR3 nucleotides: TGTGCCAGCAGTGAAGTAGTCCGGAGGACGGGCTATGGCTACACCTTC. It yields the protein CASSEVVRRTGYGYTF. J is TRBJ1-2 and V is TRBV6-1; D is unclear. Germline V gene sequence: CDR1 MNHNS, CDR2 SASEGT. V lost 1 base and J 4 bases, leaving 16 bases between the germline ends. The CDR3 totals 16 residues.

The CDR3 is CASSLTGGGQPQHF. CDR3 DNA: TGTGCCAGCAGCCTTACAGGGGGCGGCCAGCCCCAGCATTTT. This chain connects TRBV12-3 or TRBV12-4 to TRBJ1-5, with 9 nucleotides matching TRBD1. J was trimmed by 7 bases and V by 6 bases; bases with no gene match: 7. The CDR3 extends over 14 amino acids.

This CDR3 is CASTRRDYEQYF. Here the CDR3 DNA reads TGTGCCTCCACAAGGCGGGACTACGAGCAGTACTTC. The chain uses TRBV6-2 or TRBV6-3 and TRBJ2-7, with D possibly matching TRBD2 (6 bases). The CDR3 covers 12 residues. The germline V and J ends were trimmed by 11 bases and 3 bases, with 14 bases remaining between them. CDR1 is MNHEY, CDR2 SVGEGT, per germline.

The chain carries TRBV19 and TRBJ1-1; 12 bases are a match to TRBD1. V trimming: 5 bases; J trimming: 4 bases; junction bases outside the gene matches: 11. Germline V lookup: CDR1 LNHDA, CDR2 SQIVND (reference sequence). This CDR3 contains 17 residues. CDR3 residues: CASSRPGQGALSTEAFF. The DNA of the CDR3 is TGTGCCAGTAGTCGACCGGGACAGGGGGCGCTTAGCACTGAAGCTTTCTTT.

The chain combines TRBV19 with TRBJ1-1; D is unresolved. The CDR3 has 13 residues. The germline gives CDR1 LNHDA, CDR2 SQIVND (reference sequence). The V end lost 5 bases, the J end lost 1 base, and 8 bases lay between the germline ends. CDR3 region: CASSVNRNTEAFF. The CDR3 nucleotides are TGTGCCAGTAGTGTCAACAGGAACACTGAAGCTTTCTTT.

The chain's CDR3 is CAITWSFSGANVLTF. In DNA form, the CDR3 reads TGTGCCATTACCTGGTCCTTCTCTGGGGCCAACGTCCTGACTTTC. V usage is TRBV6-1 and J usage is TRBJ2-6; D is ambiguous. The CDR3 contains 15 residues. Germline V gives CDR1 MNHNS, CDR2 SASEGT. V shed 10 bases and J shed 0 bases, with 13 bases lying between them.